Sequencing of this TCR beta chain was carried out in a study of technical replicates of blood from a few donors. Only in-frame clones appear in the TCRdb table, and some are missing; sequencing was by immunoSEQ multiplex PCR. Among 60,000 to 90,000 clones listed, about 95% were seen once. With 7 bases removed from V and 7 bases from J, the gap between germline ends came to 23 bases. The CDR3 is 16 residues long. CDR1 is GTSNPN and CDR2 is SVGIG in the germline V gene (reference sequence). Material for sequencing was T cells isolated from PBMCs. The TCR originated in a human donor in good health. This rearrangement joins TRBV30 to TRBJ1-6; D may be TRBD1 (6 bases). CDR3 sequence (DNA): TGTGCCTACCGGGACACTCCTAACCGGGCCAATTCACCCCTCCACTTT. Amino acids: CAYRDTPNRANSPLHF.